This TCR beta chain was recovered during a study of persistence of HIV-infected CD4 T cells. In the study overall: Up to about 200 mL blood was drawn at multiple time points; a couple of donors had single-time leukapheresis. Findings of the study overall: Within sorted populations, more oligoclonal TCRs accompanied more oligoclonal proviruses.

As regards this clone: The antigen is undetermined.

An overlapping HIV-1 Gag peptide pool stimulated these cells at roughly 1 ug/peptide/mL. Responding CD4+ T cells were sorted by upregulation of both CD40 ligand and CD69. These HIV-1-infected adults initiated suppressive ART in chronic infection. The libraries were made with immunoSEQ version 4 in survey mode. Template was genomic DNA at around 9.3 ng/uL, with up to about 1 ug used per sample. Only in-frame clones appear in the TCRdb table, and some are missing; sequencing was by immunoSEQ multiplex PCR. The table lists over 10,000 clones, less than 70% of them singletons. This sequence was found in an adult man with HIV who was CMV-seropositive. Sequencing used CD4+ T cells sorted from PBMCs after roughly 18-hour stimulation, obtained from a patient who received antiretroviral therapy.

The CDR3 loop is CAISSSGGIAKNIQYF. The DNA of the CDR3 is TGTGCCATCAGTTCCTCAGGGGGTATAGCCAAAAACATTCAGTACTTC. The rearrangement links TRBV10-3 to TRBJ2-4, with 7 bases aligning to TRBD1. The CDR3 has 16 amino acids. CDR1 ENHRY and CDR2 SYGVKD come from the germline V gene. The trim removed 5 bases at V and 0 bases at J, leaving 7 bases unmatched.